This T cell receptor (beta chain) was obtained from a study of T-cell memory formation after mild COVID-19. Each CDR3 protein gets one entry after TCRdb re-called the 5' RACE reads with MiXCR. Of about 350,000 distinct CDR3 sequences in the sample, around 15% were seen once. Germline trimming cut 7 bases from V and 3 bases from J; bases unmatched to any gene: 2. The CDR3 covers 13 residues. Germline values: CDR1 SGHKS, CDR2 YYEKEE (reference sequence). This rearrangement joins TRBV5-5 to TRBJ2-3; 10 bases align to TRBD2. Sequencing was carried out using PBMCs or a T cell subset sorted from them (not recorded which). The origin of this receptor is a man between 18 and 35 years old who had mild COVID-19 (a few samples of this study predate the infection). Cell type and time point are not known. CDR3 nucleotides: TGTGCCAGCGTACTAGCGGGGACAGATACGCAGTATTTT. Protein sequence: CASVLAGTDTQYF.